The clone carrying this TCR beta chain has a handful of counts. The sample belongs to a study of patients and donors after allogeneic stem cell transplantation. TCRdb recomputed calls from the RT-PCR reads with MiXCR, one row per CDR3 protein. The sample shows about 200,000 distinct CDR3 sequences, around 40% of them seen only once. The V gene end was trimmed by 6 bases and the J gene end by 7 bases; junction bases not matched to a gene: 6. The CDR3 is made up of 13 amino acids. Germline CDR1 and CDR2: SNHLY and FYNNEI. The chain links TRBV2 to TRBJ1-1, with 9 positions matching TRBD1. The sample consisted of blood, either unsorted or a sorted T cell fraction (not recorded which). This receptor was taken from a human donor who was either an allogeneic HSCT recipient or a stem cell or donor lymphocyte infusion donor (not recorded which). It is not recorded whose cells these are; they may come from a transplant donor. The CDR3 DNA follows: TGTGCCAGCAGGGGACAGGGACTCGGTGAAGCTTTCTTT. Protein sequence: CASRGQGLGEAFF. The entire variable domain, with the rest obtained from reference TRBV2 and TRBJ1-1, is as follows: EPEVTQTPSHQVTQMGQEVILRCVPISNHLYFYWYRQILGQKVEFLVSFYNNEISEKSEIFDDQFSVERPDGSNFTLKIRSTKLEDSAMYFCASRGQGLGEAFFGQGTRLTVV.